The T cell receptor (beta chain) under discussion was sequenced for a study of shared clonotypes between healthy human individuals. Genomic DNA (from each subset) was split evenly across several immunoSEQ plates. Some clones are missing from TCRdb's copy, which holds only in-frame ones; the method was immunoSEQ multiplex PCR. The sample lists approximately 2,000,000 clones, about 94% seen once, with under 2% in the top ten. Germline V gene lookup returns CDR1 SGDLS and CDR2 YYNGEE. V dropped 3 bases and J dropped 2; count of bases not matched to a gene: 2. CDR3 size: 14 residues. CD45RO-negative, CCR7-positively selected cells formed the naive CD8 fraction, excluding terminally differentiated effector memory CD45RA+ cells.

The clonotype was recovered from a man aged 18-30 years in good health. Some clones in this sample may be carry-over from other donors' samples. The sample taken for sequencing was naive CD8+ T cells from PBMCs. J is TRBJ2-1 and V is TRBV9, with 7 positions matching TRBD1. The CDR3 DNA reads TGTGCCAGCAGCGGACAGGGCGCCTACAATGAGCAGTTCTTC. Its translation: CASSGQGAYNEQFF.